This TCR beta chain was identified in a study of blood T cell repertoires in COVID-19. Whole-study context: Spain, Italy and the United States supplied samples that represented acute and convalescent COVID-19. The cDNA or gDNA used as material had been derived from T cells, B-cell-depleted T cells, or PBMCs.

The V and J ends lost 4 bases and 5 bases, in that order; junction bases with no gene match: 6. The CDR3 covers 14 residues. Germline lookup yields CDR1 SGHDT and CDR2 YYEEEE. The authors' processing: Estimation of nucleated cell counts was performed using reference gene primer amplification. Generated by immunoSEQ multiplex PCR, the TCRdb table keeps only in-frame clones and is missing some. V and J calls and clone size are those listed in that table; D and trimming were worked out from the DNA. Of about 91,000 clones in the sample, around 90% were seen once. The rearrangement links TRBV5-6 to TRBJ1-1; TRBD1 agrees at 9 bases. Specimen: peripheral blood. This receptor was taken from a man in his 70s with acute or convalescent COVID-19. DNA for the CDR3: TGTGCCAGCAGCGGCGGGACAGGGAGGACTGAAGCTTTCTTT. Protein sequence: CASSGGTGRTEAFF.